A selection of T cell receptor beta chains follows, all from one sample in a study of TIL therapy for anti-PD-1-resistant metastatic lung cancer. Assay used: immunoSEQ multiplex PCR; TCRdb lists only in-frame clones, some missing. The data hold just under 60,000 clones, with 69% observed a single time. This specimen consisted of blood, obtained at baseline. The receptors originated from a person between 30 and 79 years old with non-small cell lung cancer. Each CDR3 is given with its conserved first and last residue. The order of the fields is CDR3 protein, V gene.

CDR3 protein: CASSWAGQANTGELFF; V gene: TRBV5-1
CDR3 protein: CAWSLGVVQPQHF; V gene: TRBV30
CDR3 protein: CASSLFWAADSPLHF; V gene: TRBV7-8
CDR3 protein: CASSLKRGGSTDTQYF; V gene: TRBV5-8
CDR3 protein: CASNRGINGYTF; V gene: TRBV6-1
CDR3 protein: CASKTTLNTEAFF; V gene: TRBV2
CDR3 protein: CASSFNRFSNQPQHF; V gene: TRBV27
CDR3 protein: CASSLEDRGQETQYF; V gene: TRBV5-4
CDR3 protein: CASSLGGQGTGETQYF; V gene: TRBV5-6
CDR3 protein: CASSYRQGRNTEAFF; V gene: TRBV6-5
CDR3 protein: CASSVAVGLAGGSTDTQYF; V gene: TRBV9
CDR3 protein: CASSRPRGEAFF; V gene: TRBV6-6
CDR3 protein: CASSLQTSGFSTDTQYF; V gene: TRBV7-2
CDR3 protein: CASSLSGLSYNEQFF; V gene: TRBV5-1
CDR3 protein: CASSAGLSNTEAFF; V gene: TRBV9
CDR3 protein: CSVEKDNEQFF; V gene: TRBV29-1
CDR3 protein: CASSDGIGSLYSYEQYF; V gene: TRBV25-1
CDR3 protein: CASSGPTGGLGYTF; V gene: TRBV9
CDR3 protein: CASSSDPRGSGNTIYF; V gene: TRBV5-1
CDR3 protein: CASTGRGSGNEQFF; V gene: TRBV6-6
CDR3 protein: CASRGEGTQYF; V gene: TRBV11-2
CDR3 protein: CASNRDRTQETQYF; V gene: TRBV6-1
CDR3 protein: CASSLLDEQYF; V gene: TRBV11-3
CDR3 protein: CASSSSPEGLSEQYF; V gene: TRBV19
CDR3 protein: CASSFLDRGGYTF; V gene: TRBV28
CDR3 protein: CASSFSNRGLETQYF; V gene: TRBV5-4
CDR3 protein: CASSAGTGNAGELFF; V gene: TRBV7-3
CDR3 protein: CATSPTGYSNQPQHF; V gene: TRBV15
CDR3 protein: CASSLSGVGATSGANVLTF; V gene: TRBV7-8
CDR3 protein: CASSYSTGGGYEQYF; V gene: TRBV6-5
CDR3 protein: CASGGQGRIDTQYF; V gene: TRBV2
CDR3 protein: CASSGGQISYGYTF; V gene: TRBV6-1
CDR3 protein: CASSLDRVDNYGYTF; V gene: TRBV5-1
CDR3 protein: CASSLGGRGNQPQHF; V gene: TRBV27
CDR3 protein: CASSPTARGTGELFF; V gene: TRBV5-4
CDR3 protein: CASSSEDILYF; V gene: TRBV5-6
CDR3 protein: CASSPTRTGGTGELFF; V gene: TRBV5-1
CDR3 protein: CALYTRATNEKLFF; V gene: TRBV30
CDR3 protein: CASSLAAASYNEQFF; V gene: TRBV11-3
CDR3 protein: CASSQDGFGTGDTQYF; V gene: TRBV4-2
CDR3 protein: CASSEITSGRGYEQYF; V gene: TRBV6-1